One sample yielded the 30 T cell receptor beta chains listed below, sequenced in a study of cytomegalovirus exposure and HLA in healthy donors. Generated by immunoSEQ multiplex PCR, the TCRdb table keeps only in-frame clones and is missing some. The data show roughly 310,000 clones, around 90% seen once. The sample consisted of PBMCs. The receptors here all came from a man younger than 40 in good health and CMV-seronegative.

The chain links TRBV9 to TRBJ2-1, with 7 positions matching TRBD1. Germline V gene sequence: CDR1 SGDLS, CDR2 YYNGEE. This CDR3 has 15 amino acids. J gave up 7 bases and V 3 bases, and 10 bases lay outside the gene matches. CDR3 residues: CASSGRQGARNEQFF. CDR3 bases: TGTGCCAGCAGCGGCCGACAGGGAGCGAGGAATGAGCAGTTCTTC.

The V and J genes are TRBV5-1 and TRBJ2-7, with 8 nucleotides matching TRBD1. CDR3 length equals 16 residues. The V segment lost 1 base and the J segment 5 bases; nucleotides outside the gene matches: 11. Looked up from germline, CDR1 is SGHRS and CDR2 is YFSETQ. The CDR3 coding sequence is TGCGCCAGCAGCTTGCGACCGACAGGGGTTATGGACGAGCAGTACTTC. Encoded protein: CASSLRPTGVMDEQYF.

The CDR3, as DNA: TGCGCCAGCAGCCAAGTGGACTTAGGACTGTCCACCGGGGAGCTGTTTTTT. Its translation is CASSQVDLGLSTGELFF. The rearrangement joins TRBV4-1 to TRBJ2-2, with D perhaps TRBD2 (5 bases). Trimming shortened V by 1 base and J by 4 bases, and 16 bases separated the two germline ends. The CDR3 consists of 17 residues. Germline-derived CDR1 and CDR2 are MGHRA and YSYEKL.

The chain has TRBV7-2 and TRBJ2-1; TRBD1 matches 7 bases. V gave up 2 bases and J gave up 10 bases; unmatched junction bases: 14. Germline CDR1 SGHTA, CDR2 FQGNSA. The CDR3 runs to 16 residues. The CDR3 DNA is TGTGCCAGCAGCTTACGATGGGACAGAACCAATGGGGAGCAGTTCTTC. Protein sequence: CASSLRWDRTNGEQFF. Together with reference TRBV7-2 and TRBJ2-1, the CDR3 gives the full variable domain: GAGVSQSPSNKVTEKGKDVELRCDPISGHTALYWYRQSLGQGLEFLIYFQGNSAPDKSGLPSDRFSAERTGGSVSTLTIQRTQQEDSAVYLCASSLRWDRTNGEQFFGPGTRLTVL.

Here the CDR3 reads CASSPNGIEKLFF. For the CDR3, the DNA is TGTGCCAGCAGCCCGAACGGGATCGAAAAACTGTTTTTT. The V and J genes are TRBV5-4 and TRBJ1-4, with D unclear. The CDR3 contains 13 residues. The V end lost 4 bases, the J end lost 8 bases, and 12 bases lay between the germline ends. Germline V lookup: CDR1 SGHNT, CDR2 YYREEE (reference sequence).

This clone occurred a few times. The chain is built from TRBV13 and TRBJ2-3; the D is unclear. The CDR3 covers 14 residues. Trimming removed 5 bases from V and 1 base from J, with 10 bases in between. From germline, CDR1 is PRHDT and CDR2 FYEKMQ (reference sequence). The CDR3 sequence: CASSLYRRTDTQYF. The CDR3 DNA is TGTGCCAGCAGCCTCTACCGCCGCACAGATACGCAGTATTTT.

The gene calls are TRBV6-4 and TRBJ1-6; maybe TRBD1 (5 bases). The ends were cut back, 2 bases at V and 5 bases at J, with 13 bases in the middle. Germline lookup yields CDR1 MRHNA and CDR2 SNTAGT. The CDR3 has 16 residues. The CDR3 protein is CASSDGGEQNNSPLHF. The DNA for the CDR3 is TGTGCCAGCAGTGACGGGGGGGAGCAAAATAATTCACCCCTCCACTTT.

The CDR3, as DNA: TGTGCCGTACCCTCCAGGGGTACCTACGAGCAGTACTTC. Its translation is CAVPSRGTYEQYF. V is TRBV6-1 and J is TRBJ2-7; D might be TRBD1 (6 bases). Trimming shortened V by 11 bases and J by 2 bases, and 16 bases separated the two germline ends. The CDR3 sequence is 13 residues long. The germline CDR1 and CDR2 sequences are MNHNS and SASEGT.

The chain carries TRBV19 and TRBJ2-1; 9 bases are a match to TRBD2. After removal of 4 bases from V and 4 bases from J, the junction contained 5 bases not matched to a gene. Germline values: CDR1 LNHDA, CDR2 SQIVND (reference sequence). CDR3 length: 15 amino acids. CDR3 sequence: CASSSAGGIYNEQFF. The CDR3, as DNA: TGTGCCAGTAGTAGCGCGGGGGGGATTTACAATGAGCAGTTCTTC.

The V and J genes are TRBV7-2 and TRBJ2-2, with TRBD1 identical over 7 bases. The CDR3 runs to 15 residues. CDR1 and CDR2 from the germline V gene are SGHTA and FQGNSA. The junction had 7 bases not matched to a gene; V was cut back by 5 bases and J by 4 bases. CDR3 nucleotide sequence: TGTGCCAGCAGCGCTAGGACAGGAGGCACCGGGGAGCTGTTTTTT. It translates to CASSARTGGTGELFF.

The chain has TRBV5-6 and TRBJ2-1, with D possibly being TRBD1 (6 bases). The ends were cut back, 5 bases at V and 4 bases at J, with 16 bases in the middle. The CDR3 totals 15 residues. Germline assignment: CDR1 SGHDT and CDR2 YYEEEE. CDR3 nucleotide sequence: TGTGCCAGCAGGGCCGAAGGGGGTCGGTACAATGAGCAGTTCTTC. Protein product: CASRAEGGRYNEQFF.

This rearrangement joins TRBV10-3 to TRBJ2-7, with 7 positions matching TRBD2. The trim removed 8 bases at V and 0 bases at J, leaving 10 bases unmatched. The germline CDR1 and CDR2 sequences are ENHRY and SYGVKD. CDR3 length equals 15 residues. In DNA, the CDR3 is TGTGCCATCGCCGGGGGGTCGACGGACTCCTACGAGCAGTACTTC. Encoded protein: CAIAGGSTDSYEQYF.

The rearrangement joins TRBV9 to TRBJ1-3, with 7 positions matching TRBD1. Per the germline V gene, CDR1 is SGDLS and CDR2 is YYNGEE. CDR3 size: 15 residues. V lost 3 bases to trimming and J lost 4 bases; unmatched junction nucleotides: 7. In DNA form, the CDR3 reads TGTGCCAGCAGCGCAACAGGGGTAGGGGGAAACACCATATATTTT. It specifies CASSATGVGGNTIYF. Combining the CDR3 with reference TRBV9 and TRBJ1-3 gives the whole variable domain DSGVTQTPKHLITATGQRVTLRCSPRSGDLSVYWYQQSLDQGLQFLIQYYNGEERAKGNILERFSAQQFPDLHSELNLSSLELGDSALYFCASSATGVGGNTIYFGEGSWLTVV.

The rearrangement joins TRBV20-1 to TRBJ2-7, with D tentatively TRBD1 (6 bases). CDR1 is DFQATT, CDR2 SNEGSKA, per germline (reference sequence). The CDR3 runs to 11 residues. Trimming cost V 6 bases and J 7 bases, with 13 bases left between them. In DNA, the CDR3 is TGCAGTGCGGGAACAGGGTTTGAGCAGTACTTC. It codes for CSAGTGFEQYF.

This clone was detected a few times. The chain employs TRBV10-3 and TRBJ2-7, with D perhaps matching TRBD2 (6 bases). V was clipped by 2 bases and J by 5 bases, with 13 bases between them. CDR1 ENHRY and CDR2 SYGVKD come from the germline V gene. The CDR3 totals 14 residues. Written as DNA, the CDR3 is TGTGCCATCAGTGAGAAGTGGGGGGAACACGAGCAGTACTTC. Protein product: CAISEKWGEHEQYF.

The chain combines TRBV11-3 with TRBJ2-1; D ambiguous. CDR3 length: 14 residues. Germline CDR1 SGHNT, CDR2 YENEEA. V was clipped by 5 bases and J by 2 bases, with 10 bases between them. The CDR3 loop reads CASSQTGAYNEQFF. CDR3 nucleotide sequence: TGTGCCAGCAGCCAAACCGGTGCCTACAATGAGCAGTTCTTC.

V gene TRBV25-1 combines with J gene TRBJ2-7; D gene uncertain. Germline values: CDR1 MGHDK, CDR2 SYGVNS. Trimming took off 2 bases at V and 4 bases at J, with 6 bases between the two ends. There are 12 residues in the CDR3. This CDR3 reads CASSEEAYEQYF. CDR3 in DNA: TGTGCCAGCAGTGAAGAGGCTTACGAGCAGTACTTC.

The gene calls are TRBV19 and TRBJ2-7; 8 nucleotides agree with TRBD2. The J segment lost 4 bases and the V segment lost 10 bases, leaving 9 bases of the junction unmatched. Germline CDR1 and CDR2: LNHDA and SQIVND (reference sequence). The CDR3 loop spans 13 amino acids. The CDR3 DNA sequence: TGTGCCACCCAGCGGGGGAATTTGTACGAGCAGTACTTC. Its protein product is CATQRGNLYEQYF.

CDR3 protein: CASSVGGQGDSPLHF. In DNA, the CDR3 is TGTGCCAGCAGCGTCGGGGGACAGGGTGACTCACCCCTCCACTTT. The V gene is TRBV9, the J gene TRBJ1-6; 9 positions agree with TRBD1. Trimming cost V 2 bases and J 10 bases; bases outside gene matches: 7. CDR3 length: 15 amino acids. CDR1 and CDR2 from the germline V gene are SGDLS and YYNGEE. The full variable domain, with the rest looked up from reference TRBV9 and TRBJ1-6, is DSGVTQTPKHLITATGQRVTLRCSPRSGDLSVYWYQQSLDQGLQFLIQYYNGEERAKGNILERFSAQQFPDLHSELNLSSLELGDSALYFCASSVGGQGDSPLHFGNGTRLTVT.

This rearrangement joins TRBV6-1 to TRBJ2-2; perhaps TRBD1 as D (5 bases). This CDR3 has 15 residues. Deletions cut 5 bases from V and 3 bases from J, with 13 bases between. The germline V gene has CDR1 MNHNS and CDR2 SASEGT. CDR3 loop: CASSFSTDHTGELFF. CDR3 sequence (DNA): TGTGCCAGCAGTTTTTCGACAGACCACACCGGGGAGCTGTTTTTT.

This chain links TRBV5-6 with TRBJ2-7, with TRBD2 matching over 7 bases. The CDR3 spans 17 residues. The germline gives CDR1 SGHDT, CDR2 YYEEEE. The J segment lost 2 bases and the V segment lost 4 bases, leaving 15 bases of the junction unmatched. In nucleotides, the CDR3 is TGTGCCAGCAGCGGAGCCGGGACTACCGAGCTTCCCTACGAGCAGTACTTC. It yields the protein CASSGAGTTELPYEQYF.

Note on this clone: Other DNA sequences in this sample translate to the same CDR3. The chain is built from TRBV15 and TRBJ1-5; D gene unclear. Germline CDR1 reads LNHNV; CDR2 reads YYDKDF (reference sequence). The CDR3 spans 12 residues. V lost 0 bases and J lost 6, with 3 bases in between. CDR3 loop: CATSRDRQPQHF. The CDR3 bases are TGTGCCACCAGCAGAGATCGTCAGCCCCAGCATTTT.

CDR3 in amino acids: CASSGRELEETQYF. Written as DNA, the CDR3 is TGTGCCAGCAGCGGCAGGGAATTGGAAGAGACCCAGTACTTC. This chain joins TRBV7-9 and TRBJ2-5; a possible D gene is TRBD1 (5 bases). The CDR3 totals 14 residues. V was cut by 5 bases and J by 3 bases, with 13 bases left in between. CDR1 is SEHNR and CDR2 is FQNEAQ in the germline V gene (reference sequence). Variable domain in full (rest from reference TRBV7-9 and TRBJ2-5): DTGVSQNPRHKITKRGQNVTFRCDPISEHNRLYWYRQTLGQGPEFLTYFQNEAQLEKSRLLSDRFSAERPKGSFSTLEIQRTEQGDSAMYLCASSGRELEETQYFGPGTRLLVL.

J is TRBJ1-2 and V is TRBV29-1, with 9 bases aligning to TRBD1. The trim removed 7 bases at V and 8 bases at J, leaving 14 bases unmatched. Germline values: CDR1 SQVTM, CDR2 ANQGSEA. The CDR3 loop spans 14 amino acids. The CDR3 DNA reads as TGCAGCGCCCTCGGGGACAGGGAAGGTGAGGGCTACACCTTC. Its protein product is CSALGDREGEGYTF.

This chain joins TRBV5-1 and TRBJ1-2, with D perhaps TRBD1 (6 bases). The CDR3 is made up of 15 amino acids. The V end lost 4 bases, the J end lost 2 bases, and 15 bases lay between the germline ends. Looked up from germline, CDR1 is SGHRS and CDR2 is YFSETQ. CDR3: CASSPVAGANYGYTF. The DNA for the CDR3 is TGCGCCAGCAGCCCGGTGGCAGGGGCCAACTATGGCTACACCTTC.

The chain employs TRBV18 and TRBJ2-7, with 10 nucleotides matching TRBD2. The junction had 8 bases not matched to a gene; V was cut back by 3 bases and J by 3 bases. The CDR3 extends over 16 amino acids. Germline-derived CDR1 and CDR2 are KGHSH and LQKENI. The CDR3 region has the DNA TGTGCCAGCTCACCCTTCAGGCTAGCGGGGGTCTACGAGCAGTACTTC. Translated, it gives CASSPFRLAGVYEQYF. Using reference TRBV18 and TRBJ2-7 for the parts outside the CDR3, the full variable domain is NAGVMQNPRHLVRRRGQEARLRCSPMKGHSHVYWYRQLPEEGLKFMVYLQKENIIDESGMPKERFSAEFPKEGPSILRIQQVVRGDSAAYFCASSPFRLAGVYEQYFGPGTRLTVT.

The J gene is TRBJ1-5, the V gene TRBV19; D unresolved. The germline V gene has CDR1 LNHDA and CDR2 SQIVND (reference sequence). V gave up 5 bases and J gave up 0 bases, with 11 bases separating them. This CDR3 contains 15 residues. CDR3 nucleotide sequence: TGTGCCAGTAGTGTCAATAGAGATAGCAATCAGCCCCAGCATTTT. Protein product: CASSVNRDSNQPQHF.

As to this clone: Other DNA sequences from this sample encode an identical CDR3 as well. The chain is built from TRBV19 and TRBJ1-1; TRBD1 matches 7 bases. Germline assignment: CDR1 LNHDA and CDR2 SQIVND (reference sequence). V lost 4 bases, J lost 0 bases, and 2 bases stayed unmatched. The CDR3 length is 14 residues. The CDR3, as DNA: TGTGCCAGTAGTAGGGGACAGCTGAACACTGAAGCTTTCTTT. It is translated as CASSRGQLNTEAFF.

CDR3 coding DNA: TGCGCCAGCAGCTTGGGACAGACCACCGGGGAGCTGTTTTTT. It specifies CASSLGQTTGELFF. This rearrangement joins TRBV5-1 to TRBJ2-2; TRBD1 might be the D (5 bases). Trimming left V 0 bases short and J 4 bases short, with 7 bases between. Germline values: CDR1 SGHRS, CDR2 YFSETQ. There are 14 residues in the CDR3.

This chain links TRBV19 with TRBJ1-2; the match to TRBD1 covers 10 bases. The CDR3 has 13 residues. Looked up from germline, CDR1 is LNHDA and CDR2 is SQIVND (reference sequence). J lost 4 bases, V lost 10 bases, and 6 bases had no gene match. CDR3 region: CATQDRGFYGYTF. The CDR3 region has the DNA TGTGCCACCCAGGACAGGGGGTTCTATGGCTACACCTTC.